This entry lists 23 T cell receptor beta chains sequenced from one sample in a study of cytomegalovirus exposure and HLA in healthy donors. Primers included in the PCR were 60 Vbeta and 13 Jbeta primers. The data were produced by immunoSEQ multiplex PCR, yet TCRdb's version contains in-frame clones alone and is incomplete. The sample shows 99,000 or so clones, roughly 13% of them seen only once. Sequenced input: PBMCs. The source is a man in his forties or fifties in good health and CMV-seropositive.

This chain links TRBV11-2 with TRBJ2-7, with 7 nucleotides matching TRBD1. This CDR3 has 14 residues. Germline loops: CDR1 SGHAT, CDR2 FQNNGV. The J segment lost 1 base and the V segment lost 5 bases, leaving 5 bases of the junction unmatched. The CDR3 DNA follows: TGTGCCAGCAGCCCCCCGGGACAGTCCTACGAGCAGTACTTC. This encodes CASSPPGQSYEQYF.

The rearrangement joins TRBV7-9 to TRBJ2-1; TRBD1 is a possible D gene (8 bases). Trimming left V 5 bases short and J 9 bases short, with 23 bases between. The CDR3 has 16 amino acids. CDR1 and CDR2 (germline): SEHNR, FQNEAQ (reference sequence). CDR3 sequence (DNA): TGTGCCAGCAGCCTCGAACTCGGACAGGGAGGGAGTGAGCAGTTCTTC. This translates into CASSLELGQGGSEQFF.

In its sample, this clone was seen once. Sequence at one end of the junction differs from germline and may be a read error. Other DNA sequences within the sample encode an identical CDR3. The chain is built from TRBV7-9 and TRBJ2-5; 8 nucleotides match TRBD2. Germline loops: CDR1 SEHNR, CDR2 FQNEAQ (reference sequence). There are 16 residues in the CDR3. The CDR3 DNA sequence: TGTGCCAGCAGTTTGGGCTGGCGGGAGGCCCAAGAGACTCAGTACTTC. Amino acid sequence: CASSLGWREAQETQYF.

The sample holds a few counts of this clone. This rearrangement joins TRBV6-1 to TRBJ2-7, with 9 bases that match TRBD2. Germline-derived CDR1 and CDR2 are MNHNS and SASEGT. The V segment lost 2 bases and the J segment 2 bases; nucleotides outside the gene matches: 10. The CDR3 runs to 17 residues. The CDR3 DNA sequence: TGTGCCAGCAGTGAAACTAGTAGCGGGAGAGCCCCCTACGAGCAGTACTTC. Its protein product is CASSETSSGRAPYEQYF.

This clone was seen only a few times. This sequence joins TRBV6-4 and TRBJ1-1; D gene unclear. Trimming cost V 4 bases and J 1 base, with 7 bases left between them. The germline V gene encodes CDR1 MRHNA and CDR2 SNTAGT. The CDR3 is made up of 13 amino acids. The CDR3 nucleotides read TGTGCCAGCAGTGTGGCGGCGAACACTGAAGCTTTCTTT. Amino acids: CASSVAANTEAFF.

The chain recombines TRBV5-1 with TRBJ1-4; TRBD1 might be the D (5 bases). Trimming pared 1 base from V and 6 bases from J, leaving 10 bases between. This CDR3 comprises 14 residues. Germline CDR1 reads SGHRS; CDR2 reads YFSETQ. CDR3 loop: CASSLNGDYEKLFF. In DNA, the CDR3 is TGCGCCAGCAGCTTGAACGGGGACTATGAAAAACTGTTTTTT. Full variable domain (rest looked up from reference TRBV5-1 and TRBJ1-4): KAGVTQTPRYLIKTRGQQVTLSCSPISGHRSVSWYQQTPGQGLQFLFEYFSETQRNKGNFPGRFSGRQFSNSRSEMNVSTLELGDSALYLCASSLNGDYEKLFFGSGTQLSVL.

This clone was counted only a few times. V usage is TRBV29-1 and J usage is TRBJ2-4; 10 bases line up with TRBD2. Losses at the gene ends were 5 bases for V and 9 bases for J; bases not matched to a gene: 10. CDR1 is SQVTM and CDR2 is ANQGSEA in the germline V gene. This CDR3 comprises 14 residues. The CDR3 region is CSVCLAGEFGIQYF. CDR3 DNA sequence: TGCAGCGTTTGTCTAGCGGGAGAATTTGGCATTCAGTACTTC.

The rearrangement uses TRBV11-3 and TRBJ2-1, with a possible D match to TRBD2 (6 bases). The CDR3 consists of 18 residues. V lost 2 bases to trimming and J lost 1 base, with 18 bases between them. CDR1 is SGHNT and CDR2 is YENEEA in the germline V gene. CDR3 protein: CASSLSPARGGSYNEQFF. The CDR3 nucleotides read TGTGCCAGCAGCTTATCCCCCGCGCGGGGTGGTTCCTACAATGAGCAGTTCTTC.

The chain carries TRBV5-6 and TRBJ2-5; a weak D match, TRBD2 (5 bases). The V and J ends lost 0 bases and 4 bases respectively, with 7 bases between them. Germline values: CDR1 SGHDT, CDR2 YYEEEE. CDR3 size: 13 residues. The CDR3 nucleotides are TGTGCCAGCAGCTTGGGGACTGGAGAGACCCAGTACTTC. Translated, it gives CASSLGTGETQYF.

The sample holds one count of this clone. J is TRBJ2-7 and V is TRBV5-5; a weak D match, TRBD2 (5 bases). The CDR3 sequence is 15 residues long. With 0 bases removed from V and 0 bases from J, the gap between germline ends came to 10 bases. The V gene's germline CDR1 is SGHKS and CDR2 YYEKEE (reference sequence). The CDR3: CASSLGGSSSYEQYF. The DNA of the CDR3 is TGTGCCAGCAGCTTGGGAGGGTCGAGCTCCTACGAGCAGTACTTC.

There are a few counts of this clone. The chain is built from TRBV29-1 and TRBJ1-4, with D hard to call. V lost 7 bases and J 5 bases, leaving 8 bases between the germline ends. There are 11 residues in the CDR3. CDR1 and CDR2 (germline): SQVTM, ANQGSEA. The CDR3 DNA reads as TGCAGCGGGACTCTCAATGAAAAACTGTTTTTT. It yields the protein CSGTLNEKLFF. Full variable domain (outside the CDR3, taken from reference TRBV29-1 and TRBJ1-4): SAVISQKPSRDICQRGTSLTIQCQVDSQVTMMFWYRQQPGQSLTLIATANQGSEATYESGFVIDKFPISRPNLTFSTLTVSNMSPEDSSIYLCSGTLNEKLFFGSGTQLSVL.

The V call is TRBV4-1, the J call TRBJ1-2; D is ambiguous. CDR3 length equals 16 residues. Per germline, CDR1 MGHRA and CDR2 YSYEKL. With 0 bases removed from V and 4 bases from J, the gap between germline ends came to 15 bases. CDR3: CASSQDEGGQAYGYTF. CDR3 DNA: TGCGCCAGCAGCCAAGATGAGGGAGGGCAGGCCTATGGCTACACCTTC.

V gene TRBV6-6 combines with J gene TRBJ2-2; the match to TRBD2 covers 11 bases. With V trimmed by 0 bases and J by 8 bases, 5 bases remained unmatched. The CDR3 covers 16 residues. Germline lookup yields CDR1 MNHNY and CDR2 SVGAGI (reference sequence). Here the CDR3 DNA reads TGTGCCAGCAGTTACTCGACTCGACTAGCGGGGGGGGAGCTGTTTTTT. The encoded protein is CASSYSTRLAGGELFF.

The V and J genes are TRBV7-9 and TRBJ2-3, with 9 bases that match TRBD1. V was pared by 7 bases and J by 3 bases, with 8 bases of the junction left unmatched. This CDR3 has 15 residues. Germline CDR1 and CDR2: SEHNR and FQNEAQ (reference sequence). The CDR3 is CASIPGDRVTDTQYF. Written as DNA, the CDR3 is TGTGCCAGCATCCCTGGGGACAGGGTAACAGATACGCAGTATTTT.

This clone was recorded a few times. V and J are TRBV27 and TRBJ1-5, with D perhaps matching TRBD1 (6 bases). The CDR3 spans 15 residues. The germline V and J ends were trimmed by 8 bases and 2 bases, with 16 bases remaining between them. Germline V gives CDR1 MNHEY, CDR2 SMNVEV (reference sequence). CDR3 DNA: TGTGCCAGCGGTAGGGGGGGGGATGGCAATCAGCCCCAGCATTTT. Amino acids: CASGRGGDGNQPQHF.

The sample holds a few counts of this clone. The chain recombines TRBV18 with TRBJ1-5; D may be TRBD1 (6 bases). Germline values: CDR1 KGHSH, CDR2 LQKENI. The V gene lost 1 base and the J gene lost 2 bases, with 12 bases spanning the gap. CDR3 length: 16 amino acids. The CDR3 bases are TGTGCCAGCTCACCACGAGGGGGAGGGGGCAATCAGCCCCAGCATTTT. This sequence encodes CASSPRGGGGNQPQHF.

This clone occurred a few times. V is TRBV7-6 and J is TRBJ2-7; 9 bases align to TRBD1. Germline CDR1 reads SGHVS; CDR2 reads FNYEAQ. The CDR3 runs 16 residues. J gave up 2 bases and V 0 bases, and 5 bases lay outside the gene matches. The CDR3 sequence: CASSLAAGQGPYEQYF. Written as DNA, the CDR3 is TGTGCCAGCAGCTTAGCGGCGGGACAGGGACCCTACGAGCAGTACTTC. The full variable domain, its missing parts supplied by reference TRBV7-6 and TRBJ2-7, is GAGVSQSPRYKVTKRGQDVALRCDPISGHVSLYWYRQALGQGPEFLTYFNYEAQQDKSGLPNDRFSAERPEGSISTLTIQRTEQRDSAMYRCASSLAAGQGPYEQYFGPGTRLTVT.

This clone was observed a few times. Different DNA sequences within this sample yield the same CDR3. This sequence joins TRBV7-7 and TRBJ2-7, with 11 bases lining up with TRBD1. The CDR3 covers 15 residues. The V gene's germline CDR1 is SSHAT and CDR2 FNYEAQ (reference sequence). Germline trimming cut 1 base from V and 4 bases from J; bases unmatched to any gene: 3. The CDR3 DNA is TGTGCCAGCAGCTTAGGGACAGGGGGCTCTTACGAGCAGTACTTC. Protein product: CASSLGTGGSYEQYF.

The V gene is TRBV7-2, the J gene TRBJ2-5, with 7 bases matching TRBD1. Looked up from germline, CDR1 is SGHTA and CDR2 is FQGNSA. There are 14 residues in the CDR3. Unmatched junction bases numbered 4, after V lost 4 bases and J lost 2 bases. The chain's CDR3 is CASSSTGLQETQYF. CDR3 sequence (DNA): TGTGCCAGCAGCTCGACAGGGCTTCAAGAGACCCAGTACTTC.

The chain couples TRBV11-2 to TRBJ2-5; no clear D. This CDR3 has 14 amino acids. V lost 1 base and J 4 bases, leaving 10 bases between the germline ends. Germline V CDR1 and CDR2: SGHAT, FQNNGV. The CDR3 spells CASSLGAWRETQYF. CDR3 bases: TGTGCCAGCAGCTTAGGGGCTTGGCGAGAGACCCAGTACTTC.

This clone was detected only a few times. The gene calls are TRBV7-3 and TRBJ1-2; no definite D call. The V end lost 5 bases, the J end lost 3 bases, and 13 bases lay between the germline ends. This CDR3 is 14 amino acids long. The germline CDR1 and CDR2 sequences are SGHTA and FQGTGA. The CDR3 is CASSPEGWDYGYTF. The CDR3 DNA reads as TGTGCCAGCAGCCCCGAGGGTTGGGACTATGGCTACACCTTC.

The CDR3 protein is CASSFSGQDTGELFF. The CDR3 coding sequence is TGTGCCAGCAGCTTTTCCGGACAGGATACCGGGGAGCTGTTTTTT. The chain recombines TRBV5-5 with TRBJ2-2, with TRBD1 identical over 7 bases. V lost 2 bases to trimming and J lost 5 bases; unmatched junction nucleotides: 6. The CDR3 runs 15 residues. Germline values: CDR1 SGHKS, CDR2 YYEKEE (reference sequence).

This clone showed up just a few times. This chain uses TRBV5-8 with TRBJ2-1; no reliable D call. The CDR3 has 16 amino acids. Germline lookup yields CDR1 SGHTS and CDR2 YDEGEE. V was clipped by 4 bases and J by 0 bases, with 14 bases between them. Here the CDR3 reads CASSLGSPSSYNEQFF. The CDR3 DNA follows: TGTGCCAGCAGCCTAGGATCACCGAGCTCCTACAATGAGCAGTTCTTC.